This is a list of T cell receptor beta chains from one sample in a study of CD8 T cells in Susac syndrome. TCRdb processed the immunoSEQ multiplex PCR reads anew with MiXCR; each CDR3 protein has one entry. The repertoire has some 150,000 distinct CDR3 sequences, 90% to 95% of them found once; the top ten carry 0.25% to 0.3%. Specimen: CD8+ T cells from PBMCs. All receptors come from a human donor in good health. The CDR3 runs from the conserved cysteine through the conserved F or W. A D gene is named only where the DNA matches it firmly. Size is stated for part of the rows, as once, few or many counts, or as a class when the clone is expanded.

CDR3nt	CDR3aa	d_gene	v_gene	j_gene	abundance
TGCAGCGTTGGCCTCGCGGGAGAGTACAATGAGCAGTTCTTC	CSVGLAGEYNEQFF	TRBD2	TRBV29-1	TRBJ2-1	.
TGTGCCAGCAGCCTGAAGGGGGGCGAGCAGTACTTC	CASSLKGGEQYF	.	TRBV5-8	TRBJ2-7	.
TGTGCCAGCAGTCCCTCCCTAGCGGGAATCTACAATGAGCAGTTCTTC	CASSPSLAGIYNEQFF	TRBD2	TRBV28	TRBJ2-1	.
TGTGCCACCAGCAGAGGAGACAGGGGAAGTGAGCAGTTCTTC	CATSRGDRGSEQFF	TRBD1	TRBV15	TRBJ2-1	.
TGTGCCAGCAGGGAGGAGACCGGACGAACTCAAGAGACCCAGTACTTC	CASREETGRTQETQYF	.	TRBV6-1	TRBJ2-5	.
TGTGCCAGCAGCGAGGGACAGAGCTCTGGAAACACCATATATTTT	CASSEGQSSGNTIYF	TRBD1	TRBV9	TRBJ1-3	.
TGTGCCAGCAACCCGGGGAGTGCAGATACGCAGTATTTT	CASNPGSADTQYF	.	TRBV27	TRBJ2-3	.
TGTGCCAGCCTTATGACTAGCGGGAGTAGTGAGACCCAGTACTTC	CASLMTSGSSETQYF	TRBD2	TRBV12-3/TRBV12-4	TRBJ2-5	.
TGCAGTGCTGCCCCCGTCTATGAGCAGTTCTTC	CSAAPVYEQFF	.	TRBV20-1	TRBJ2-1	.
TGCAGCGTTGAAGGAGGGATGATCACTGAAGCTTTCTTT	CSVEGGMITEAFF	.	TRBV29-1	TRBJ1-1	.
TGTGCCAGCAGCGTTAATCAGCTTTATGGCTACACCTTC	CASSVNQLYGYTF	.	TRBV9	TRBJ1-2	.
TGTGCCAGCAGCGGCGTCCAACACACCTTC	CASSGVQHTF	.	TRBV3-1	TRBJ1-2	.
TGTGCCAGCAGTGAGGGGGCGGGATTTTTAGATACGCAGTATTTT	CASSEGAGFLDTQYF	.	TRBV7-8	TRBJ2-3	.
TGTGCCACCAGTGATTTGCGGGAGGGATCCTACAATGAGCAGTTCTTC	CATSDLREGSYNEQFF	TRBD2	TRBV24-1	TRBJ2-1	once
TGTGCCTGTGCTATGGACGGGAATCAGCCCCAGCATTTT	CACAMDGNQPQHF	.	TRBV30	TRBJ1-5	.
TGCAGCGTTGAAGAATCAGGGTACGAGCAGTACTTC	CSVEESGYEQYF	.	TRBV29-1	TRBJ2-7	.
TGTGCCAGCAGCCCCCTCAACCGGGCTAGCGGGAGAGGGAACATTCAGTACTTC	CASSPLNRASGRGNIQYF	TRBD2	TRBV7-2	TRBJ2-4	.
TGTGCCAGCAGCCATATCCCCGGAGCCGAAGCTTTCTTT	CASSHIPGAEAFF	.	TRBV28	TRBJ1-1	.
TGTGCCAGCAGCCCGATGTGGGGACAAACCTACGAGCAGTACTTC	CASSPMWGQTYEQYF	.	TRBV7-6	TRBJ2-7	.
TGTGCCAGCAGTGAAGGCGGGGATATGCTGGGCTACACCTTC	CASSEGGDMLGYTF	.	TRBV2	TRBJ1-2	.
TGCGCCAGCAGCCCGACTAGCCCTTACAATGAGCAGTTCTTC	CASSPTSPYNEQFF	TRBD2	TRBV5-1	TRBJ2-1	.
TGTGCCAGCAGCCAATGGTTCGGGTTACATACGCAGTATTTT	CASSQWFGLHTQYF	.	TRBV16	TRBJ2-3	.
TGCGCCAGCAGCCAACTGGCGGGACTAGCGGGAGACGAGCAGTTCTTC	CASSQLAGLAGDEQFF	TRBD2	TRBV4-3	TRBJ2-1	.
TGTGCCAGCGGGGAGACGGTACAAGAGACCCAGTACTTC	CASGETVQETQYF	.	TRBV7-9	TRBJ2-5	.
TGTGCCTGGAGTGTACTGCCGGGAGGGAACAATGAGCAGTTCTTC	CAWSVLPGGNNEQFF	TRBD2	TRBV30	TRBJ2-1	.
TGTGCCAGCAGCTTCGGGACTAGCGGACTTCTCCACACATACAATGAGCAGTTCTTC	CASSFGTSGLLHTYNEQFF	TRBD2	TRBV13	TRBJ2-1	.
TGTGCCAGCAGTTACGGGACTTACTATGAGCAGTTCTTC	CASSYGTYYEQFF	.	TRBV6-5	TRBJ2-1	.
TGCGCCAGCAGCCAAGACCCACTAGCGGACTCCTACGAGCAGTACTTC	CASSQDPLADSYEQYF	TRBD2	TRBV4-3	TRBJ2-7	.
TGTGCCAGCAGTTTATCGATCACGGAGAGGAATGAGCAGTTCTTC	CASSLSITERNEQFF	.	TRBV27	TRBJ2-1	.
TGTGCCGCTGGCGTAGTTTCCGATCAGCCCCAGCATTTT	CAAGVVSDQPQHF	.	TRBV27	TRBJ1-5	.
TGCAGCGGGTGGGGTAAAACCGGGACTAGCGGGAGGTGGTACAATGAGCAGTTCTTC	CSGWGKTGTSGRWYNEQFF	TRBD2	TRBV29-1	TRBJ2-1	.
TGTGCCAGCAGTCCCCCGGGGGGGGGTGATGGCTACACCTTC	CASSPPGGGDGYTF	.	TRBV25-1	TRBJ1-2	.
TGCGCCAGCAGCCAAGACCCAGCGGGAGTACAAGAGACCCAGTACTTC	CASSQDPAGVQETQYF	TRBD2	TRBV4-3	TRBJ2-5	.
TGCAGCGTTGAAATGGTTAGCGGGCACGAGCAGTACTTC	CSVEMVSGHEQYF	TRBD2	TRBV29-1	TRBJ2-7	.
TGTGCCAGCCGAGGGGGATTGGGGGGGACCCAGTACTTC	CASRGGLGGTQYF	.	TRBV27	TRBJ2-5	.
TGCGCCAGCAGCTCGAGTGATAAAGGGCAGTTCTTC	CASSSSDKGQFF	.	TRBV5-1	TRBJ2-1	.
TGTGCCTGGATTACAATCCGACAAGCGGGAAAGGGCGAGCAGTACTTC	CAWITIRQAGKGEQYF	TRBD2	TRBV30	TRBJ2-7	.
TGTGCCAGCAGCCTGGGACAGAACATCTATGGCTACACCTTC	CASSLGQNIYGYTF	TRBD1	TRBV5-6	TRBJ1-2	.
TGTGCCAGCAGCGTAGGCCAGGGGGTGGATGAGCAGTTCTTC	CASSVGQGVDEQFF	TRBD1	TRBV9	TRBJ2-1	.
TGTGCCAGCAGTGGAGAGGGGGACAGGGGGGACTCCCCCTACACCTTC	CASSGEGDRGDSPYTF	TRBD1	TRBV27	TRBJ1-2	.
TGTGCCAGCAGTTTCGGGAAGGGCTATGGCTACACCTTC	CASSFGKGYGYTF	.	TRBV27	TRBJ1-2	.
TGTGCCAGCAGCATCTCGTTCCAGGCTACCTACGAGCAGTACTTC	CASSISFQATYEQYF	.	TRBV28	TRBJ2-7	.
TGTGCCAGCAGCCCAGAAGCGGGGCCCTCCTACAATGAGCAGTTCTTC	CASSPEAGPSYNEQFF	TRBD2	TRBV7-7	TRBJ2-1	.
TGCAGTGCTAGAGACGACAGGGACTACACTGAAGCTTTCTTT	CSARDDRDYTEAFF	TRBD1	TRBV20-1	TRBJ1-1	.
TGTGCCAGCAGCTCGACCGGGACACCCTATGGCTACACCTTC	CASSSTGTPYGYTF	.	TRBV5-4	TRBJ1-2	once
TGCGCCAGCAGCTTAGGTCCGGGACTAGCGGGAGTAAATGAGCAGTTCTTC	CASSLGPGLAGVNEQFF	TRBD2	TRBV5-1	TRBJ2-1	.